The 30 T cell receptor beta chains below all came from one sample that was sequenced in a study of blood T cell repertoires in COVID-19. Clones were read by immunoSEQ multiplex PCR, and TCRdb kept only the in-frame ones, dropping some. Among under 90,000 clones listed, 70% to 80% were seen once. Material for sequencing was peripheral blood. These receptors were taken from a man between 50 and 59 years old with active or convalescent COVID-19.

V usage is TRBV30 and J usage is TRBJ2-4; D is perhaps TRBD2 (7 bases). The CDR3 loop spans 13 amino acids. V lost 2 bases to trimming and J lost 6 bases, with 11 bases between them. Germline CDR1 reads GTSNPN; CDR2 reads SVGIG (reference sequence). CDR3 sequence (DNA): TGTGCCTGGAGTCTAGGGGGGGGAAACATTCAGTACTTC. It yields the protein CAWSLGGGNIQYF.

The sample holds a few counts of this clone. The rearrangement joins TRBV3-1 (or the pseudogene TRBV3-2) to TRBJ2-5; 7 nucleotides align to TRBD1. Per germline, CDR1 LGHDT and CDR2 YNNKEL (reference sequence). The CDR3 loop spans 15 amino acids. Trimming at V came to 1 base and at J to 2 bases, leaving 4 bases not matched to a gene. CDR3 sequence reads: CASSQGLTGQETQYF. The CDR3 DNA is TGTGCCAGCAGCCAAGGTTTGACAGGGCAAGAGACCCAGTACTTC.

The V call is TRBV30, the J call TRBJ2-7, with D perhaps matching TRBD2 (5 bases). CDR3 length equals 13 residues. Trimming shortened V by 6 bases and J by 6 bases, and 18 bases separated the two germline ends. Germline CDR1 reads GTSNPN; CDR2 reads SVGIG (reference sequence). The CDR3: CACIPNSRGEQYF. The DNA of the CDR3 is TGTGCCTGTATCCCCAACAGTCGGGGCGAGCAGTACTTC.

V gene TRBV30 combines with J gene TRBJ2-6; D remains ambiguous. The V end lost 2 bases, the J end lost 0 bases, and 5 bases lay between the germline ends. Germline V gene data show CDR1 as GTSNPN and CDR2 as SVGIG (reference sequence). CDR3 length: 14 amino acids. The CDR3 loop is CAWSPLSGANVLTF. For the CDR3, the DNA is TGTGCCTGGAGTCCCCTCTCTGGGGCCAACGTCCTGACTTTC.

For this clone: Other DNA sequences in this specimen translate into the identical CDR3. The genes are TRBV7-8 and TRBJ2-4, with a tentative D call TRBD2 (6 bases). CDR1 SGHVS and CDR2 FQNEAQ come from the germline V gene. This CDR3 region has 16 residues. Trimming pared 1 base from V and 1 base from J, leaving 11 bases between. In DNA form, the CDR3 reads TGTGCCAGCAGCTTAGTTGGGGGGTTGGCCAAAAACATTCAGTACTTC. This gives the protein CASSLVGGLAKNIQYF.

The rearrangement uses TRBV11-2 and TRBJ1-4; D remains ambiguous. The germline V and J ends were trimmed by 6 bases and 7 bases, with 15 bases remaining between them. Germline V gene data show CDR1 as SGHAT and CDR2 as FQNNGV. The CDR3 runs to 14 residues. CDR3 DNA sequence: TGTGCCAGCAGGAGAGCAGGTCTCGGTGAAAAACTGTTTTTT. Its translation is CASRRAGLGEKLFF.

In its sample, this clone was seen once. The chain recombines TRBV19 with TRBJ1-2, with D possibly TRBD1 on 6 matching bases. Germline V gene sequence: CDR1 LNHDA, CDR2 SQIVND (reference sequence). CDR3 size: 13 residues. Trimming cost V 7 bases and J 7 bases, with 16 bases left between them. CDR3 loop: CASTGRGHLGYTF. The CDR3 region has the DNA TGTGCCAGTACGGGCAGGGGCCACCTTGGCTACACCTTC.

V and J are TRBV10-3 and TRBJ1-2; D is uncertain. Germline-derived CDR1 and CDR2 are ENHRY and SYGVKD. The V end was cut by 0 bases, the J end by 8 bases, with 16 bases between. This CDR3 is 15 amino acids long. The CDR3 DNA is TGTGCCATCAGTGAGTCGCGGGGAGTGGTGCGGGGCTACACCTTC. Amino acids: CAISESRGVVRGYTF.

The chain combines TRBV3-1 (or the pseudogene TRBV3-2) with TRBJ1-1; D gene uncertain. Per germline, CDR1 LGHDT and CDR2 YNNKEL (reference sequence). The CDR3 length is 14 residues. Between the trimmed V and J ends, which lost 4 bases and 4 bases, there was a span of 13 bases. The CDR3 spells CASSLSGESTEAFF. The CDR3 DNA is TGTGCCAGCAGCCTGAGCGGGGAGAGCACTGAAGCTTTCTTT.

This clone was detected once. The chain is built from TRBV4-1 and TRBJ2-7; the D is unclear. The CDR3 is 14 amino acids. CDR1 is MGHRA and CDR2 is YSYEKL in the germline V gene. The V and J ends lost 1 base and 0 bases respectively, with 7 bases between them. The CDR3: CASSQVPSSYEQYF. The CDR3 DNA reads TGCGCCAGCAGCCAAGTCCCGAGCTCCTACGAGCAGTACTTC.

The chain couples TRBV19 to TRBJ1-3; D remains unclear. Trimming removed 4 bases from V and 0 bases from J, with 13 bases in between. CDR3 length: 16 residues. The germline V gene encodes CDR1 LNHDA and CDR2 SQIVND (reference sequence). The DNA of the CDR3 is TGTGCCAGTAGTAACGATCGGGTGAGCTCTGGAAACACCATATATTTT. It specifies CASSNDRVSSGNTIYF.

The rearrangement joins TRBV9 to TRBJ1-4; D is ambiguous. This CDR3 contains 14 residues. Germline V gene sequence: CDR1 SGDLS, CDR2 YYNGEE. The V and J ends lost 4 bases and 4 bases respectively, with 11 bases between them. The CDR3 is CASSTPGFNEKLFF. The CDR3 region has the DNA TGTGCCAGCAGCACGCCAGGCTTTAATGAAAAACTGTTTTTT.

As concerns this clone: Other nucleotide sequences from this sample produce the same CDR3. The V gene is TRBV5-4, the J gene TRBJ2-6; D is unclear. The CDR3 covers 16 residues. Trimming stripped 0 bases from V and 0 bases from J, with 7 bases between. Germline CDR1 reads SGHNT; CDR2 reads YYREEE (reference sequence). The CDR3 sequence is CASSLATASGANVLTF. CDR3 bases: TGTGCCAGCAGCTTGGCAACAGCCTCTGGGGCCAACGTCCTGACTTTC.

The gene calls are TRBV12-3 or TRBV12-4 and TRBJ1-2; TRBD1 matches at 9 bases. The CDR3 spans 13 residues. V shed 6 bases, J shed 8 bases, and the junction held 7 bases outside the gene matches. The CDR3 nucleotides are TGTGCCAGCAGCCGGGACAGGGCTGCGGGCTACACCTTC. Protein sequence: CASSRDRAAGYTF.

This chain joins TRBV12-3 or TRBV12-4 and TRBJ1-2; the D is unclear. The CDR3 is made up of 13 amino acids. V was shortened by 3 bases and J by 5 bases, with 10 bases between the two germline ends. The CDR3 sequence: CASSLDGKYGYTF. DNA of the CDR3: TGTGCCAGCAGTTTGGACGGGAAATATGGCTACACCTTC.

The chain carries TRBV4-1 and TRBJ1-3; 7 nucleotides align to TRBD1. This CDR3 has 16 residues. The V gene's germline CDR1 is MGHRA and CDR2 YSYEKL. Trimming took 2 bases from V and 2 from J; bases not matched to a gene: 6. The CDR3 spells CASSQPTDRAGNTIYF. The DNA for the CDR3 is TGCGCCAGCAGCCAACCTACCGACAGGGCTGGAAACACCATATATTTT.

This chain uses TRBV4-1 with TRBJ2-7; 7 bases fit TRBD1. V trimming: 4 bases; J trimming: 2 bases; junction bases outside the gene matches: 5. CDR1 and CDR2 (germline): MGHRA, YSYEKL. The CDR3 loop spans 14 amino acids. This CDR3 is CASSLGQVAYEQYF. The CDR3 DNA sequence: TGCGCCAGCAGCCTAGGACAGGTAGCCTACGAGCAGTACTTC.

V usage is TRBV30 and J usage is TRBJ2-7; perhaps TRBD1 as D (5 bases). Looked up from germline, CDR1 is GTSNPN and CDR2 is SVGIG (reference sequence). This CDR3 region has 15 residues. Trimming removed 3 bases from V and 0 bases from J, with 15 bases in between. CDR3 region: CAWRASWQGSYEQYF. Written as DNA, the CDR3 is TGTGCCTGGAGGGCCTCGTGGCAGGGCTCCTACGAGCAGTACTTC.

The chain recombines TRBV19 with TRBJ1-2, with TRBD1 matching 8 bases. The CDR3 spans 14 residues. J gave up 8 bases and V 7 bases, and 12 bases lay outside the gene matches. Per the germline V gene, CDR1 is LNHDA and CDR2 is SQIVND (reference sequence). The DNA for the CDR3 is TGTGCCAGTATGACAGGGGATTTTTTCTTCGGCTACACCTTC. This translates into CASMTGDFFFGYTF.

This clone has at least ten counts. V gene TRBV18 combines with J gene TRBJ2-1; TRBD1 agrees at 7 bases. The CDR3 has 15 residues. V gave up 5 bases and J gave up 9 bases; unmatched junction bases: 13. Per germline, CDR1 KGHSH and CDR2 LQKENI. DNA of the CDR3: TGTGCCAGCTCAGGGGAACAGGGGTCGAGTGGTGAGCAGTTCTTC. The encoded protein is CASSGEQGSSGEQFF.

The CDR3 loop reads CASSYAPGRSYTF. Written as DNA, the CDR3 is TGTGCCAGCAGTTACGCTCCGGGAAGAAGCTACACCTTC. The chain uses TRBV6-5 and TRBJ1-2; D ambiguous. Germline values: CDR1 MNHEY, CDR2 SVGAGI. Deletions cut 2 bases from V and 9 bases from J, with 13 bases between. The CDR3 contains 13 residues.

The chain's CDR3 is CASSLNGQGLGNTIYF. CDR3 bases: TGTGCCAGCAGCTTGAACGGACAGGGGCTGGGGAACACCATATATTTT. The V call is TRBV11-2, the J call TRBJ1-3; 9 nucleotides align to TRBD1. CDR1 and CDR2 from the germline V gene are SGHAT and FQNNGV. The ends lost 3 bases at V and 7 bases at J; junction bases unmatched: 10. The CDR3 has 16 residues.

This clone was picked up one time. V gene TRBV6-6 combines with J gene TRBJ2-7; 9 bases agree with TRBD1. J lost 7 bases, V lost 7 bases, and 17 bases had no gene match. CDR1 is MNHNY, CDR2 SVGAGI, per germline (reference sequence). The CDR3 sequence is 16 residues long. CDR3 amino acids: CASTQSSAGTGLEQYF. CDR3 nucleotide sequence: TGTGCCAGCACTCAAAGTTCGGCCGGGACAGGGTTAGAGCAGTACTTC.

The V gene is TRBV3-1 (or the pseudogene TRBV3-2), the J gene TRBJ2-1; tentative D call: TRBD1 (7 bases). The CDR3 runs to 17 residues. Germline V CDR1 and CDR2: LGHDT, YNNKEL (reference sequence). V lost 1 base, J lost 5 bases, and 18 bases lay in between. CDR3 residues: CASSQAGGGTRDNEQFF. The DNA of the CDR3 is TGTGCCAGCAGCCAAGCAGGGGGAGGAACGAGGGACAATGAGCAGTTCTTC.

The rearrangement links TRBV11-2 to TRBJ1-2; no reliable D call. Per germline, CDR1 SGHAT and CDR2 FQNNGV. CDR3 length: 15 amino acids. The germline V and J ends were trimmed by 5 bases and 5 bases, with 18 bases remaining between them. CDR3 protein: CASSPGGQRYYGYTF. The CDR3 DNA reads TGTGCCAGCAGCCCTGGTGGTCAGCGATATTATGGCTACACCTTC. The whole variable domain, remainder taken from reference TRBV11-2 and TRBJ1-2, is EAGVAQSPRYKIIEKRQSVAFWCNPISGHATLYWYQQILGQGPKLLIQFQNNGVVDDSQLPKDRFSAERLKGVDSTLKIQPAKLEDSAVYLCASSPGGQRYYGYTFGSGTRLTVV.

The V gene is TRBV6-2 or TRBV6-3, the J gene TRBJ2-1; D may be TRBD2 (6 bases). Trimming took off 6 bases at V and 15 bases at J, with 24 bases between the two ends. Germline V gene lookup returns CDR1 MNHEY and CDR2 SVGEGT. CDR3 length: 14 amino acids. The CDR3 coding sequence is TGTGCCAGCAGCCGGAAGGGGCTACCCGGGGGTAGGTTCTTC. Translated, it gives CASSRKGLPGGRFF.

This CDR3 is CASSPQTGPYEKLFF. CDR3 coding DNA: TGTGCCAGCAGCCCTCAGACAGGGCCTTATGAAAAACTGTTTTTT. V and J are TRBV9 and TRBJ1-4; 7 nucleotides match TRBD1. The germline V gene encodes CDR1 SGDLS and CDR2 YYNGEE. CDR3 length: 15 amino acids. Trimming took 4 bases from V and 6 from J; bases not matched to a gene: 9.

The gene calls are TRBV5-5 and TRBJ2-7; tentative D call: TRBD1 (5 bases). CDR3 length: 16 residues. CDR1 and CDR2 (germline): SGHKS, YYEKEE (reference sequence). Trimming left V 0 bases short and J 0 bases short, with 13 bases between. The CDR3: CASSLGGRIHSYEQYF. The DNA of the CDR3 is TGTGCCAGCAGCTTGGGGGGCAGGATCCACTCCTACGAGCAGTACTTC.

This sequence joins TRBV19 and TRBJ1-2; 8 positions match TRBD1. Germline V gives CDR1 LNHDA, CDR2 SQIVND (reference sequence). The CDR3 is 14 amino acids. The junction had 11 bases not matched to a gene; V was cut back by 11 bases and J by 3 bases. CDR3 in amino acids: CASDPSGGDYGYTF. The CDR3 coding sequence is TGTGCCTCCGACCCCTCAGGGGGCGACTATGGCTACACCTTC.

The chain is built from TRBV7-9 and TRBJ1-1, with 7 bases lining up with TRBD1. The trim removed 1 base at V and 2 bases at J, leaving 4 bases unmatched. Germline CDR1 SEHNR, CDR2 FQNEAQ (reference sequence). This CDR3 contains 15 residues. This chain's CDR3 is CASSLGKGANTEAFF. The DNA for the CDR3 is TGTGCCAGCAGCTTAGGGAAGGGGGCTAACACTGAAGCTTTCTTT.